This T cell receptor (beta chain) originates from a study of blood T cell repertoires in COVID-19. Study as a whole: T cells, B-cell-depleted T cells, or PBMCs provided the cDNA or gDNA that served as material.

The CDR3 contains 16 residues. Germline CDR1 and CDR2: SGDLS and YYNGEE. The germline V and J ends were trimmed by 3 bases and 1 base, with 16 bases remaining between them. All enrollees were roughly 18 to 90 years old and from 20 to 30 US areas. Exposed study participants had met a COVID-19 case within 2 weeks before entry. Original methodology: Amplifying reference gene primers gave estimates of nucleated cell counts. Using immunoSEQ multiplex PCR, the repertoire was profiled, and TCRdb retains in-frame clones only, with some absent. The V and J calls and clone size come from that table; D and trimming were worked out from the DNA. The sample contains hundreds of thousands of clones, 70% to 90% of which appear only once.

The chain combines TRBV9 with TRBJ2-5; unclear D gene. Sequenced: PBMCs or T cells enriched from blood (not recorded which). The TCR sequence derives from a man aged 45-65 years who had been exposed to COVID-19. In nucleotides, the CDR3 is TGTGCCAGCAGCGCCCTAGGTTTGTTGGGCCAAGAGACCCAGTACTTC. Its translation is CASSALGLLGQETQYF.